Detailed here is one T cell receptor beta chain. This entry belongs to a study of blood T cell repertoires in COVID-19. On the study more broadly: Sources were T cells, B-cell-depleted T cells, or PBMCs; the material itself was cDNA or gDNA.

With 3 bases clipped from V and 11 bases from J, the junction kept 7 bases outside the gene matches. This CDR3 contains 13 residues. Germline V CDR1 and CDR2: SGHRS, YFSETQ. Study processing details: Reference gene primer amplification gave nucleated cell count estimates. Only in-frame clones appear in the TCRdb table, and some are missing; sequencing was by immunoSEQ multiplex PCR. V and J calls and clone size follow that table, whereas D and trimming were derived from the DNA. The sample holds 90,000 to 100,000 clones, roughly 80% seen once. Sequenced sample: peripheral blood. This clonotype was sampled from a woman between 55 and 75 years old with acute or convalescent COVID-19. The chain combines TRBV5-1 with TRBJ1-2, with 10 bases aligning to TRBD1. CDR3 amino acids: CASSWGQGNHYTF. Written as DNA, the CDR3 is TGCGCCAGCAGCTGGGGACAGGGGAATCATTACACCTTC.